Given below is one T cell receptor beta chain in context. There is no known antigen for this receptor. Within one base of it there is no much larger clone, and no base qualities were kept. TCRbeta CDR3 regions were sequenced with the immunoSEQ Assay. After extraction, genomic DNA underwent amplification by bias-controlled multiplex PCR, followed by high-throughput sequencing. Turning to the authors' computational methods: Collapsing and filtering of sequences were performed to quantify the absolute abundance of each unique TCRbeta CDR3 region. T cell fraction was estimated by normalizing TCRbeta template counts to usable DNA, with usable DNA measured through amplification of reference genes found in all nucleated cells. Repertoire TCRs were annotated as SARS-CoV-2-specific when V gene, CDR3 amino acid sequence and J gene were exactly matched to a known reactive TCR set. The reference SARS-CoV-2 TCR set was derived from MIRA and filtered for enrichment in COVID-19-positive ImmuneCODE repertoires, a step that removed public or cross-reactive TCRs. Drawing on the MIRA antigens, annotated TCRs were analysed further at the level of specific ORF or position within ORF. Depth was the summed frequency of annotated unique rearrangements, while breadth was defined as annotated unique rearrangements over total unique productive rearrangements. Two-sided Wilcoxon rank-sum tests were used to compare TCR breadth between groups. Imported from immuneACCESS, the table was reduced by TCRdb to in-frame sequences with V and J called. These copies leave out some clones; in studies compared against another copy, an unresolved V gene accounts for under half, and the cause of the remainder is not known. Clonal size and the V and J genes are those of that table, whereas D and trimming came from the DNA. The sample table shows some 390,000 clones, and over 75% are seen once. Approximately 1.9% of the sample belongs to the ten largest clones.

This specimen comes from a study of Ad26.COV2.S vaccination and SARS-CoV-2 variants (dated by TCRdb to about 2021). Regarding the complete study: Vaccine-arm donors were drawn from COV1001, a multicentre, randomized, double-blind, placebo-controlled phase I-IIa trial of Ad26.COV2.S in healthy adults. Ad26.COV2.S was administered intramuscularly at a dose of 5x10^10 or 1x10^11 viral particles, either as one shot or as two shots given 56 days apart. TCRbeta repertoire sequencing was used to assess the specificity and breadth of SARS-CoV-2-reactive T cell receptors after Ad26.COV2.S vaccination. The TCR-sequenced set comprised about 30 samples: some 19 Ad26.COV2.S vaccine recipients, 5 placebo recipients and 8 SARS-CoV-2 convalescent individuals. Trial participants were randomized into five groups of five, in which low-dose or high-dose Ad26.COV2.S was given once or twice, or placebo was given on both occasions. Investigators did not know the trial group allocation while performing experiments and assessing outcomes.

General study outcomes and caveats: The study was not powered to compare responses between vaccine doses or regimens. Substantial breadth of spike-specific CD8+ and CD4+ T cell responses was reported after vaccination. Ad26.COV2.S recipients had higher spike-specific TCR breadth than placebo recipients (P = 0.0014). According to the authors, total T cell responses may have been underestimated by the TCR breadth and depth analyses. Non-spike TCR breadth was comparable between vaccine and placebo recipients, consistent with the vaccine containing only spike.

The CDR3 runs 14 amino acids, cysteine and phenylalanine included. CDR3 DNA only is kept here, 42 bases in frame from base 1. CDR1 SGHDT and CDR2 YYEEEE are derived from the germline V gene. Compared with germline, V lacks 4 bases and J lacks 5 bases; bases without a gene match: 6. According to the study, the label for this sample's treatment or condition signals: roughly 20 received Ad26.COV2.S at low or high dose, single or two shots; five or six received placebo; per-sample allocation not given. For vaccine and placebo recipients, the sequenced repertoires came from samples collected on day 63 after the first injection. Cohort 1b enrolled about 25 adults aged 18-55 years at a single site in Boston, USA, between 29 July and 7 August 2020. Ad26.COV2.S was a replication-incompetent adenovirus type 26 vector expressing a prefusion-stabilized SARS-CoV-2 spike protein from the original Wuhan strain.

The chain is assembled from TRBV5-6 and TRBJ2-1, with TRBD1 identical over 7 junction bases. This material consisted of peripheral blood, taken in a trial of Ad26.COV2.S vaccine versus placebo. The receptor comes from a person aged 18-60 years who received the Ad26.COV2.S COVID-19 vaccine or a placebo. The sequenced DNA is TGTGCCAGCAGCGACGGGACAGTACACAATGAGCAGTTCTTC. This codes for CASSDGTVHNEQFF. With all but the CDR3 taken from the reference TRBV5-6 and TRBJ2-1 genes, the full variable domain is: DAGVTQSPTHLIKTRGQQVTLRCSPKSGHDTVSWYQQALGQGPQFIFQYYEEEERQRGNFPDRFSGHQFPNYSSELNVNALLLGDSALYLCASSDGTVHNEQFFGPGTRLTVL.